The T cell receptor (beta chain) described here comes from a study of cytomegalovirus exposure and HLA in healthy donors. Primers for the PCR totalled 60 Vbeta and 13 Jbeta. TCRdb keeps only in-frame clones here, not all; method: immunoSEQ multiplex PCR. The sample contains tens of thousands of clones, around 64% of which appear only once. J lost 2 bases, V lost 7 bases, and 19 bases had no gene match. CDR3 size: 18 residues. CDR1 and CDR2 (germline): SNHLY, FYNNEI. Healthy bone marrow donors made up the donor group. Nominally healthy donors were sampled, though unrecorded immune exposures were likely. Study results and limitations: The likely explanation for a cluster of highly shared sequence variants was sequencing artifact.

Note on this clone: Antigen specificity is unknown.

This clonotype originated in a middle-aged man in good health and CMV-seropositive. The chain uses TRBV2 and TRBJ2-7, with 8 positions matching TRBD1. The sequencing sample was made of PBMCs. The chain's CDR3 is CASTLVGRGRGRTYEQYF. CDR3 in DNA: TGTGCCAGCACCTTAGTTGGCAGGGGGCGAGGTAGAACCTACGAGCAGTACTTC.